Below, 2 T cell receptor beta chains from the same sample are listed, as sequenced in a study of blood T cell repertoires in COVID-19. The repertoire was sequenced with immunoSEQ multiplex PCR; TCRdb's copy has only in-frame clones and lacks some. The table has around 50,000 clones, around 78% seen once. Material: peripheral blood. Receptor source: a human donor in a cohort sampled during active COVID-19.

The genes are TRBV18 and TRBJ2-7, with D possibly matching TRBD2 (6 bases). Trimming left V 2 bases short and J 0 bases short, with 11 bases between. CDR1 and CDR2 (germline): KGHSH, LQKENI. The CDR3 is 15 residues long. The CDR3 sequence: CASSPSLGGSYEQYF. CDR3 bases: TGTGCCAGCTCACCAAGCTTGGGAGGCTCCTACGAGCAGTACTTC.

The rearrangement uses TRBV6-6 and TRBJ1-1; D might be TRBD1 (5 bases). From germline, CDR1 is MNHNY and CDR2 SVGAGI (reference sequence). The CDR3 has 15 amino acids. V was cut by 0 bases and J by 3 bases, with 11 bases left in between. The CDR3 region is CASSYSTRADTEAFF. As DNA, the CDR3 is TGTGCCAGCAGTTACTCGACCAGGGCGGACACTGAAGCTTTCTTT.